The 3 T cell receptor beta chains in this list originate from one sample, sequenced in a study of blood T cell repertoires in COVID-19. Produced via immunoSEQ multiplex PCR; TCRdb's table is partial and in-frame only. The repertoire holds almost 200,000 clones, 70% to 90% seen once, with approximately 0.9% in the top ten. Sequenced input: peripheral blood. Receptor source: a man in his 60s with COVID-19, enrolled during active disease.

The CDR3 is CAGHLPQPVNTEAFF. Written as DNA, the CDR3 is TGCGCCGGCCACCTGCCGCAACCAGTGAACACTGAAGCTTTCTTT. This rearrangement joins TRBV4-1 to TRBJ1-1; no definite D call. The CDR3 has 15 residues. Trimming stripped 11 bases from V and 0 bases from J, with 19 bases between. In germline, CDR1 is MGHRA, CDR2 YSYEKL.

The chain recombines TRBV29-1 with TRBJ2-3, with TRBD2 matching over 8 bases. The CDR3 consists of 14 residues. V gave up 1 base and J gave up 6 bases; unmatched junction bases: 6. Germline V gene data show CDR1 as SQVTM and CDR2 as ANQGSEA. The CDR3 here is CSVEVYGRGDTQYF. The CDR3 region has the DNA TGCAGCGTTGAAGTGTACGGGAGGGGCGATACGCAGTATTTT.

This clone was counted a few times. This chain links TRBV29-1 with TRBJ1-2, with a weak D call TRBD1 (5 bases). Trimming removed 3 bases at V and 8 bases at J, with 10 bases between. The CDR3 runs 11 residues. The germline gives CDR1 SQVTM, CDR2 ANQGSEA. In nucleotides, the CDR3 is TGCAGCGTTGAGGTGCGGGGGGGCTACACCTTC. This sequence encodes CSVEVRGGYTF.